This T cell receptor (beta chain) was recovered during a study of cytomegalovirus exposure and HLA in healthy donors. Study as a whole: Clustering assigned over 70% of the roughly 430 genotyped donors to the Caucasian-associated ancestry cluster.

The donors, nominally healthy at sampling, likely had unrecorded immune exposures. Use of 60 Vbeta and 13 Jbeta primers characterized the PCR. Assay: immunoSEQ multiplex PCR; the TCRdb copy retains only in-frame clones and omits some. The table has some 200,000 clones, 80% to 85% seen once. General observations from the study: Later on, an analysis tied roughly 17,000 TCR beta sequences to HLA alleles at 0.05 false discovery rate. For TCR beta chains, V- and J-gene trimming was later linked to a missense DCLRE1C variant.

CDR3 length equals 14 residues. The germline V gene encodes CDR1 MDHEN and CDR2 SYDVKM. The trim removed 9 bases at V and 0 bases at J, leaving 7 bases unmatched. As regards this clone: The antigen remains undetermined.

The V gene is TRBV28, the J gene TRBJ2-7; 8 nucleotides match TRBD1. The TCR originated in a man aged 40-49 years in good health and CMV-seropositive. Sequenced sample: PBMCs. This CDR3 reads CASIQGGISYEQYF. The CDR3 coding sequence is TGTGCCAGTATACAGGGGGGCATCTCCTACGAGCAGTACTTC.